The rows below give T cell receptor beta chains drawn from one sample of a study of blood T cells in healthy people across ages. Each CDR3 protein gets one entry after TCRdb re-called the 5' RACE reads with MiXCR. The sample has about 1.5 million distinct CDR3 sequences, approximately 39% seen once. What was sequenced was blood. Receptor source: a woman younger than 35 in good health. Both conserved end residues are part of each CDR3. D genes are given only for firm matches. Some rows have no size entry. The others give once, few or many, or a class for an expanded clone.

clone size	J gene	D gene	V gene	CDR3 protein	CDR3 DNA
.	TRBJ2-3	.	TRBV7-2	CASSLRGLGRGDTDTQYF	TGTGCCAGCAGCTTACGGGGGCTTGGGCGGGGCGACACAGATACGCAGTATTTT
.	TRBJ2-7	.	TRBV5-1	CASRYGSSPNYEQYF	TGCGCCAGCAGGTATGGTTCTAGTCCTAACTACGAGCAGTACTTC
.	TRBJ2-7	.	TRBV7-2	CASSSRSSAYEQYF	TGTGCCAGCAGCTCAAGGTCTTCAGCCTACGAGCAGTACTTC
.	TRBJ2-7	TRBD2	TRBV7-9	CASSSGLAGGNSRSYEQYF	TGTGCCAGCAGCTCGGGACTAGCGGGAGGTAATAGTAGGTCCTACGAGCAGTACTTC
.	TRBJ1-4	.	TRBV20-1	CSAGPGDEKLFF	TGCAGTGCTGGGCCAGGGGATGAAAAACTGTTTTTT
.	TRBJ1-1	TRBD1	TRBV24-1	CATSDPGTGNTEAFF	TGTGCCACCAGTGATCCCGGGACAGGGAACACTGAAGCTTTCTTT
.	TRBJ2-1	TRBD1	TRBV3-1	CASSHRDRVNEQFF	TGTGCCAGCAGCCATAGGGACAGGGTCAATGAGCAGTTCTTC
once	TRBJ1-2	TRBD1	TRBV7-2	CASNRGQGHGYTF	TGTGCCAGCAACCGCGGACAGGGGCATGGCTACACCTTC
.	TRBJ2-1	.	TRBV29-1	CSVDSDYSHNEQFF	TGCAGCGTTGATTCGGACTACTCCCACAATGAGCAGTTCTTC
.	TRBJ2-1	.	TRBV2	CVSSEMWQRVHEQFF	TGTGTCAGCAGTGAGATGTGGCAGCGGGTACACGAGCAGTTCTTC
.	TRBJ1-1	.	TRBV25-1	CASSDWDGNTEAFF	TGTGCCAGCAGTGATTGGGACGGGAACACTGAAGCTTTCTTT
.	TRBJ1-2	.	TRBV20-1	CSARGDTNYGYTF	TGCAGTGCTAGAGGGGACACTAACTATGGCTACACCTTC
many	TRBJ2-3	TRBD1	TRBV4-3	CASSQRTGSTDTQYF	TGCGCCAGCAGCCAGCGGACAGGGAGCACAGATACGCAGTATTTT
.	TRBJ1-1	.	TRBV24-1	CATSATLNTEAFF	TGTGCCACCAGTGCCACACTGAACACTGAAGCTTTCTTT
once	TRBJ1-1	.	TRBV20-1	CSANSAGGTEAFF	TGCAGTGCCAATTCAGCGGGTGGCACTGAAGCTTTCTTT
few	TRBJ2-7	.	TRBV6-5	CASSFDPNYEQYF	TGTGCCAGCAGTTTTGACCCGAACTACGAGCAGTACTTC
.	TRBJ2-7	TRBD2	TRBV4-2	CASSQGSSGSRYEQYF	TGTGCCAGCAGCCAAGGCTCTAGCGGGAGTCGCTACGAGCAGTACTTC
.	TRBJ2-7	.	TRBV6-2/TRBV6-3	CASSYSYSYSYEQYF	TGTGCCAGCAGTTACTCGTACAGCTACTCCTACGAGCAGTACTTC
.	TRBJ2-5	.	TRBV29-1	CSVLQGLGETQYF	TGCAGCGTTCTACAGGGTCTTGGAGAGACCCAGTACTTC
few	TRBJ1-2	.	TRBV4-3	CASSQTQRGPGYTF	TGCGCCAGCAGCCAAACACAGAGGGGACCTGGCTACACCTTC
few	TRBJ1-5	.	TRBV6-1	CASSKSRGHLASNQPQHF	TGTGCCAGCTCCAAAAGTCGGGGACATCTCGCTAGCAATCAGCCCCAGCATTTT
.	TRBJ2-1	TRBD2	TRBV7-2	CASSLIPSGANEQFF	TGTGCCAGCAGCTTAATTCCTAGCGGGGCTAATGAGCAGTTCTTC
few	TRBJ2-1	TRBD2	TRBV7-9	CAGSGRVANEQFF	TGTGCCGGGAGCGGGAGGGTTGCGAATGAGCAGTTCTTC
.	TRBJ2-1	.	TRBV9	CASSFLAYNEQFF	TGTGCCAGCAGCTTTCTAGCTTACAATGAGCAGTTCTTC
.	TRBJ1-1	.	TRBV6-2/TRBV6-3	CASSPYRRGNTEAFF	TGTGCCAGCAGTCCCTATCGAAGAGGGAACACTGAAGCTTTCTTT
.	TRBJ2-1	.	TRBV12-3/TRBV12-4	CASSLEDTEQFF	TGTGCCAGCAGTTTGGAGGACACTGAGCAGTTCTTC
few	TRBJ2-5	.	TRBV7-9	CASGMGIPQETQYF	TGTGCCAGCGGAATGGGCATTCCACAAGAGACCCAGTACTTC
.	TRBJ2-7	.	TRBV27	CASSFASSSHEQYF	TGTGCCAGCAGTTTTGCTTCCTCATCCCACGAGCAGTACTTC
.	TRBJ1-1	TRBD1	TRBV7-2	CASSSLDRGLNEAFF	TGTGCCAGCAGCTCACTCGACAGGGGGCTGAATGAAGCTTTCTTT
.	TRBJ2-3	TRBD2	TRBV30	CAWRFGGAGDTQYF	TGTGCCTGGAGGTTCGGGGGGGCGGGCGATACGCAGTATTTT
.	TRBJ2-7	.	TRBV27	CASSLLGAGYEQYF	TGTGCCAGCAGTTTACTTGGGGCTGGGTACGAGCAGTACTTC
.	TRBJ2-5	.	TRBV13	CASSGGSHYNEQYF	TGTGCCAGCAGCGGAGGGAGCCACTACAATGAGCAGTACTTC
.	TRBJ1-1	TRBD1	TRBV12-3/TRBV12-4	CASSAGTGVRRISEAFF	TGTGCCAGCAGTGCAGGGACAGGGGTTAGAAGAATTTCTGAAGCTTTCTTT
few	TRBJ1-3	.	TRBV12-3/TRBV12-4	CASRPTAGNTIYF	TGTGCCAGCAGGCCAACAGCTGGAAACACCATATATTTT
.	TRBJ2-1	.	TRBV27	CASRELFPYNEQFF	TGTGCCAGCCGAGAGTTATTTCCCTACAATGAGCAGTTCTTC
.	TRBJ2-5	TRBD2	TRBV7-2	CASSWGGRTQYF	TGTGCCAGCAGTTGGGGGGGTAGGACCCAGTACTTC
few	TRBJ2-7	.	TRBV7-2	CASSLVGVFSYEQYF	TGTGCCAGCAGCTTAGTGGGAGTATTTTCCTACGAGCAGTACTTC
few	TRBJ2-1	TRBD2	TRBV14	CASSPTLGLAGTYNEQFF	TGTGCCAGCAGCCCGACCTTGGGACTAGCGGGAACCTACAATGAGCAGTTCTTC
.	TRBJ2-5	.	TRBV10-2	CASRKRRGGEMETQYF	TGCGCCAGCAGGAAACGGCGGGGCGGGGAGATGGAGACCCAGTACTTC
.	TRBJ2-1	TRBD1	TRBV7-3	CASSRNRGYEQFF	TGTGCCAGCAGTCGGAACAGGGGCTACGAGCAGTTCTTC
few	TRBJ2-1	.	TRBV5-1	CASSLSPVKYEQFF	TGCGCCAGCAGCTTGTCTCCCGTTAAGTATGAGCAGTTCTTC
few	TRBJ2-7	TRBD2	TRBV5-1	CASSLVAAGAKEQYF	TGCGCCAGCAGCTTGGTGGCAGCGGGAGCTAAGGAGCAGTACTTC